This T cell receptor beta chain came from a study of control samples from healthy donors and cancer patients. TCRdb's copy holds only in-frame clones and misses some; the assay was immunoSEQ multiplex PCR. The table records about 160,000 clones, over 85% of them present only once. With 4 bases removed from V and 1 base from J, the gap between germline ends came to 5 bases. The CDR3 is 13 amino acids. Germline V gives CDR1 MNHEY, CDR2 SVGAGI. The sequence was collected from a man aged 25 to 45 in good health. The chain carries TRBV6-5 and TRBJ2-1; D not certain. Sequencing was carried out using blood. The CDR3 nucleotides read TGTGCCAGCAGTTGGGGTTCCTACAATGAGCAGTTCTTC. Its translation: CASSWGSYNEQFF.